Listed below are T cell receptor gamma chains from one sample, sequenced in a study of gamma-delta chains in newborns, infants, children. TCRdb ran CATT on the reads. The repertoire holds about 930 gamma-chain clones, with about 60% as singletons. The sequencing input was blood. Receptors were obtained from a child who was a newborn, infant or young child, either healthy, febrile or measles-vaccinated (not recorded which). Both conserved end residues are part of each CDR3. Some rows have no size entry. The others give once, few or many, or a class for an expanded clone.

few,TRGJP,TRGV9,CALWEAQQELGKKIKVF,TGTGCCTTGTGGGAGGCACAACAAGAGTTGGGCAAAAAAATCAAGGTATTT
NA,TRGJP,TRGV9,CALWDAQELGKKIKVF,TGTGCCTTGTGGGACGCACAAGAGTTGGGCAAAAAAATCAAGGTATTT
large,TRGJP,TRGV9,CALWEAQELGKKIKVF,TGTGCCTTGTGGGAGGCCCAAGAGTTGGGCAAAAAAATCAAGGTATTT
few,TRGJ1/TRGJ2,TRGV9,CALWEVRRLF,TGTGCCTTGTGGGAGGTGCGTCGACTCTTT
few,TRGJP,TRGV9,CALWEVLQELGKKIKVF,TGTGCCTTGTGGGAGGTGCTCCAAGAGTTGGGCAAAAAAATCAAGGTATTT
NA,TRGJP,TRGV9,CALWEVQGGKELGKKIKVF,TGTGCCTTGTGGGAGGTGCAAGGGGGAAAAGAGTTGGGCAAAAAAATCAAGGTATTT
few,TRGJ1/TRGJ2,TRGV9,CALWEANKKLF,TGTGCCTTGTGGGAGGCTAATAAGAAACTCTTT
NA,TRGJP,TRGV9,CALWEVLGKKIKVF,TGTGCCTTGTGGGAGGTGCTGGGCAAAAAAATCAAGGTATTT
few,TRGJ1/TRGJ2,TRGV2,CATWDGPDYYKKLF,TGTGCCACCTGGGACGGGCCGGATTATTATAAGAAACTCTTT
few,TRGJP1,TRGV2,CATWDGYTTGWFKIF,TGTGCCACCTGGGACGGGTATACCACTGGTTGGTTCAAGATATTT
few,TRGJ1/TRGJ2,TRGV3,CATWDRRYYKKLF,TGTGCCACCTGGGACAGGCGCTATTATAAGAAACTCTTT
few,TRGJ1/TRGJ2,TRGV8,CATWDYKKLF,TGTGCCACCTGGGATTATAAGAAACTCTTT
few,TRGJP,TRGV9,CALWVAQELGKNIKVF,TGTGCCTTGTGGGTGGCTCAAGAGTTGGGCAAAAACATCAAGGTATTT
few,TRGJ1/TRGJ2,TRGV2,CATWDGYYKKLF,TGTGCCACCTGGGACGGGTATTATAAGAAACTCTTT
hyperexpanded,TRGJP,TRGV9,CALWEVQLGKKIKVF,TGTGCCTTGTGGGAGGTGCAGTTGGGCAAAAAAATCAAGGTATTT
few,TRGJ1/TRGJ2,TRGV2,CATWDYYKKLF,TGTGCCACCTGGGACTATTATAAGAAACTCTTT
NA,TRGJ1/TRGJ2,TRGV2,CATWDGDYYKKLF,TGTGCCACCTGGGACGGAGATTATTATAAGAAACTCTTT
few,TRGJ1/TRGJ2,TRGV3,CATWDKKLF,TGTGCCACCTGGGACAAGAAACTCTTT
NA,TRGJP,TRGV9,CALWEVDTLGKKIKVF,TGTGCCTTGTGGGAGGTAGATACCTTGGGCAAAAAAATCAAGGTATTT
large,TRGJP1,TRGV8,CATWDTTGWFKIF,TGTGCCACCTGGGATACCACTGGTTGGTTCAAGATATTT
few,TRGJP2,TRGV2,CATWDRHSSDWIKTF,TGTGCCACCTGGGACCGCCATAGTAGTGATTGGATCAAGACGTTT
NA,TRGJ1/TRGJ2,TRGV8,CATWDRPYKKLF,TGTGCCACCTGGGATAGGCCTTATAAGAAACTCTTT
few,TRGJP1,TRGV8,CATWDRPTTGWFKIF,TGTGCCACCTGGGATAGGCCTACCACTGGTTGGTTCAAGATATTT
large,TRGJP,TRGV9,CALWEELGKKIKVF,TGTGCCTTGTGGGAGGAGTTGGGCAAAAAAATCAAGGTATTT
few,TRGJP2,TRGV2,CATWDGRRSSDWIKTF,TGTGCCACCTGGGACGGGCGGCGCAGTAGTGATTGGATCAAGACGTTT
hyperexpanded,TRGJP,TRGV9,CALWEQELGKKIKVF,TGTGCCTTGTGGGAGCAAGAGTTGGGCAAAAAAATCAAGGTATTT
few,TRGJP,TRGV9,CALWERQELGKKIKVF,TGTGCCTTGTGGGAGAGACAAGAGTTGGGCAAAAAAATCAAGGTATTT
few,TRGJP1,TRGV9,CALWEDTTGWFKIF,TGTGCCTTGTGGGAGGATACCACTGGTTGGTTCAAGATATTT
NA,TRGJP1,TRGV9,CALWEVPGWFKIF,TGTGCCTTGTGGGAGGTGCCTGGTTGGTTCAAGATATTT